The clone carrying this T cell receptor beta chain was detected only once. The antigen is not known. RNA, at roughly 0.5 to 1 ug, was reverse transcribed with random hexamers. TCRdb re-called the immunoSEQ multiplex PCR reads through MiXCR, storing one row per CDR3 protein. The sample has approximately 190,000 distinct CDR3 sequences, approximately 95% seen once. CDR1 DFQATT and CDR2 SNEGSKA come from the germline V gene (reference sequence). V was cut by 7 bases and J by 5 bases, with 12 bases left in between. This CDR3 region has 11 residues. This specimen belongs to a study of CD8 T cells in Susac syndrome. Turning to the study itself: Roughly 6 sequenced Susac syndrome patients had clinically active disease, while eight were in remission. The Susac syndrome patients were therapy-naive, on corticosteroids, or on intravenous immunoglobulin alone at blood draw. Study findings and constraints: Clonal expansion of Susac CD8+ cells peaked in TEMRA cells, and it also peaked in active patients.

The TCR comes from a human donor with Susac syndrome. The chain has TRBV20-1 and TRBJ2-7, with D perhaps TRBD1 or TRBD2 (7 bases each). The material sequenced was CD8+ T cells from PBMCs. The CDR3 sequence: CSGAGGDEQYF. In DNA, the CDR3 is TGCAGTGGGGCAGGGGGGGACGAGCAGTACTTC.